Each of the 22 T cell receptor beta chains below was sequenced from the same sample in a study of T-cell memory formation after mild COVID-19. Using its own MiXCR run on the 5' RACE reads, TCRdb lists one record per CDR3 protein. Altogether 450,000 to 650,000 distinct CDR3 sequences are present, 20% to 25% being singletons, with the ten largest covering approximately 8%. Source material: PBMCs or a T cell subset sorted from them (not recorded which). The receptors were sampled from an adult woman who had mild COVID-19 (a few samples of this study predate the infection). Cell type and time point are not known.

This clonotype was counted a few times. Here the CDR3 DNA reads TGCAGTGCTAGAGATTTGCGGGGCAGCACAGATACGCAGTATTTT. Translation: CSARDLRGSTDTQYF. The chain joins TRBV20-1 to TRBJ2-3; D may be TRBD2 (6 bases). CDR1 DFQATT and CDR2 SNEGSKA come from the germline V gene (reference sequence). V gave up 0 bases and J gave up 0 bases, with 10 bases separating them. The CDR3 has 15 residues.

The rearrangement uses TRBV18 and TRBJ2-4, with D possibly TRBD1 on 5 matching bases. This CDR3 comprises 11 residues. Trimming took off 5 bases at V and 8 bases at J, with 7 bases between the two ends. The germline gives CDR1 KGHSH, CDR2 LQKENI. For the CDR3, the DNA is TGTGCCAGCTCAGTAGGGGACATTCAGTACTTC. It specifies CASSVGDIQYF.

J is TRBJ2-1 and V is TRBV9; D possibly corresponds to TRBD1 (5 bases). CDR1 is SGDLS, CDR2 YYNGEE, per germline. This CDR3 is built from 16 residues. V lost 4 bases and J lost 4, with 18 bases in between. The CDR3 protein is CASSHNAGDRYNEQFF. In nucleotides, the CDR3 is TGTGCCAGCAGCCACAATGCCGGAGACAGATACAATGAGCAGTTCTTC.

The table lists this clonotype with a few counts. The chain links TRBV4-3 to TRBJ1-5, with D possibly being TRBD1 (5 bases). The CDR3 runs 15 residues. The germline CDR1 and CDR2 sequences are LGHNA and YSLEER. The ends were cut back, 0 bases at V and 2 bases at J, with 8 bases in the middle. The CDR3 protein is CASSQESGRNQPQHF. In DNA, the CDR3 is TGCGCCAGCAGCCAAGAGTCGGGGCGCAATCAGCCCCAGCATTTT.

This clonotype has only a few counts. CDR3 bases: TGTGCCAGCAGCCTTGTCGAGTCGAGTCGGTATTTT. It translates to CASSLVESSRYF. The chain is built from TRBV7-9 and TRBJ2-3; D not resolved. Trimming left V 5 bases short and J 14 bases short, with 17 bases between. The CDR3 has 12 residues. Germline CDR1 is SEHNR and CDR2 is FQNEAQ (reference sequence).

The genes are TRBV2 and TRBJ1-1; TRBD1 might be the D (6 bases). The V end was cut by 4 bases, the J end by 2 bases, with 20 bases between. CDR1 is SNHLY and CDR2 is FYNNEI in the germline V gene. The CDR3 extends over 17 amino acids. The chain's CDR3 is CASSVSLLGGENTEAFF. The CDR3 DNA follows: TGTGCCAGCAGTGTGTCCCTCCTTGGGGGCGAAAACACTGAAGCTTTCTTT.

This clonotype was counted only a few times. The CDR3 region is CSADRVHLIYGYTF. CDR3 nucleotide sequence: TGCAGCGCGGACAGGGTACACCTCATCTATGGCTACACCTTC. The chain recombines TRBV29-1 with TRBJ1-2; 8 positions match TRBD1. The junction had 11 bases not matched to a gene; V was cut back by 7 bases and J by 4 bases. Looked up from germline, CDR1 is SQVTM and CDR2 is ANQGSEA. CDR3 length equals 14 residues. Together with reference TRBV29-1 and TRBJ1-2, the CDR3 gives the full variable domain: SAVISQKPSRDICQRGTSLTIQCQVDSQVTMMFWYRQQPGQSLTLIATANQGSEATYESGFVIDKFPISRPNLTFSTLTVSNMSPEDSSIYLCSADRVHLIYGYTFGSGTRLTVV.

V is TRBV5-8 and J is TRBJ1-5; 8 bases match TRBD1. Germline V gene data show CDR1 as SGHTS and CDR2 as YDEGEE. J lost 3 bases, V lost 4 bases, and 9 bases had no gene match. This CDR3 is 16 amino acids long. The CDR3 protein is CASSPSDRASNQPQHF. The CDR3 coding sequence is TGTGCCAGCAGCCCTTCGGACAGGGCTTCCAATCAGCCCCAGCATTTT.

The chain has TRBV24-1 and TRBJ2-3; D not resolved. Germline CDR1 KGHDR, CDR2 SFDVKD. V lost 1 base and J lost 5, with 12 bases in between. The CDR3 spans 15 residues. The CDR3 is CATSDLGPTGDTQYF. The CDR3 DNA reads TGTGCCACCAGTGATTTAGGACCAACGGGAGATACGCAGTATTTT.

The CDR3 DNA sequence: TGTGCCAGCAGCCCGTACGCAGGGACAGGGAACACCGGGGAGCTGTTTTTT. Residues: CASSPYAGTGNTGELFF. This chain joins TRBV11-2 and TRBJ2-2, with 8 bases identical to TRBD1. This CDR3 has 17 amino acids. Germline CDR1 and CDR2: SGHAT and FQNNGV. Losses at the gene ends were 5 bases for V and 1 base for J; bases not matched to a gene: 9.

The chain employs TRBV5-1 and TRBJ1-1; D gene ambiguous. CDR1 SGHRS and CDR2 YFSETQ come from the germline V gene. This CDR3 spans 12 amino acids. Trimming removed 4 bases from V and 5 bases from J, with 9 bases in between. The CDR3, as DNA: TGCGCCAGCAGCGATATTTCGACTGAAGCTTTCTTT. Residues: CASSDISTEAFF.

J is TRBJ1-2 and V is TRBV7-9; D unresolved. The CDR3 contains 11 residues. In germline, CDR1 is SEHNR, CDR2 FQNEAQ (reference sequence). Trimming removed 1 base at V and 7 bases at J, with 4 bases between. CDR3 coding DNA: TGTGCCAGCAGCTTAGATTCTGGCTACACCTTC. It specifies CASSLDSGYTF.

This clonotype was observed a handful of times. The V call is TRBV4-1, the J call TRBJ2-3; D not resolved. The V gene lost 0 bases and the J gene lost 0 bases, with 7 bases spanning the gap. Germline CDR1 is MGHRA and CDR2 is YSYEKL. This CDR3 is built from 15 residues. CDR3 sequence: CASSQDGISTDTQYF. In DNA, the CDR3 is TGCGCCAGCAGCCAAGACGGCATTAGCACAGATACGCAGTATTTT.

The chain uses TRBV7-6 and TRBJ2-6; D is tentatively TRBD1 or TRBD2 (5 bases each). Trimming took off 1 base at V and 0 bases at J, with 16 bases between the two ends. Germline CDR1 SGHVS, CDR2 FNYEAQ. The length of the CDR3 is 19 residues. The CDR3 DNA reads TGTGCCAGCAGCTTAGGACCGGGACGGATGCGCTCTGGGGCCAACGTCCTGACTTTC. It yields the protein CASSLGPGRMRSGANVLTF.

The sample holds a few counts of this clonotype. J is TRBJ2-3 and V is TRBV7-3; 13 bases are shared with TRBD2. This CDR3 has 17 amino acids. V lost 0 bases, J lost 3 bases, and 3 bases stayed unmatched. CDR1 and CDR2 (germline): SGHTA, FQGTGA. This CDR3 is CASSLTRLAGGTDTQYF. In DNA form, the CDR3 reads TGTGCCAGCAGCTTAACCCGACTAGCGGGAGGAACAGATACGCAGTATTTT.

This clonotype was found a few times. The chain has TRBV20-1 and TRBJ2-1, with 7 bases matching TRBD2. Germline V gives CDR1 DFQATT, CDR2 SNEGSKA (reference sequence). V lost 0 bases to trimming and J lost 0 bases; unmatched junction nucleotides: 5. This CDR3 has 16 amino acids. The CDR3 nucleotides are TGCAGTGCTAGAGATTTAAGGGAGGGCTCCTACAATGAGCAGTTCTTC. It is translated as CSARDLREGSYNEQFF.

In its sample, this clonotype was seen a few times. This rearrangement joins TRBV5-4 to TRBJ2-7; D is ambiguous. Trimming left V 0 bases short and J 3 bases short, with 16 bases between. The CDR3 contains 16 residues. Germline V gives CDR1 SGHNT, CDR2 YYREEE (reference sequence). The CDR3: CASSLVASLSDYEQYF. In DNA, the CDR3 is TGTGCCAGCAGCTTGGTGGCTAGTCTAAGTGACTACGAGCAGTACTTC.

The chain employs TRBV7-2 and TRBJ2-5; D is undetermined. Germline V gene data show CDR1 as SGHTA and CDR2 as FQGNSA. The CDR3 length is 13 residues. The V gene lost 3 bases and the J gene lost 4 bases, with 9 bases spanning the gap. CDR3 sequence (DNA): TGTGCCAGCAGCTTGGGCGCCATAGAGACCCAGTACTTC. It is translated as CASSLGAIETQYF.

J is TRBJ2-2 and V is TRBV5-1; D ambiguous. The CDR3 sequence is 15 residues long. Deletions cut 0 bases from V and 0 bases from J, with 6 bases between. Per germline, CDR1 SGHRS and CDR2 YFSETQ. CDR3 DNA: TGCGCCAGCAGCTTGGCTTTTCCGAACACCGGGGAGCTGTTTTTT. It specifies CASSLAFPNTGELFF.

Ten or more counts support this clonotype. V usage is TRBV12-3 or TRBV12-4 and J usage is TRBJ2-7; 10 bases are a match to TRBD1. V was pared by 6 bases and J by 3 bases, with 2 bases of the junction left unmatched. The CDR3 extends over 13 amino acids. CDR3 loop: CASSRDRGYEQYF. The CDR3 DNA sequence: TGTGCCAGCAGCCGGGACAGGGGCTACGAGCAGTACTTC.

The chain has TRBV7-6 and TRBJ2-1; 9 bases align to TRBD1. Germline V gene data show CDR1 as SGHVS and CDR2 as FNYEAQ. V lost 6 bases to trimming and J lost 0 bases; unmatched junction nucleotides: 6. This CDR3 comprises 16 residues. CDR3 amino acids: CASSIGQGSSYNEQFF. CDR3 in DNA: TGTGCCAGCAGTATAGGACAGGGGAGCTCCTACAATGAGCAGTTCTTC.

This clonotype was observed a handful of times. The rearrangement links TRBV14 to TRBJ2-1, with TRBD2 identical over 12 bases. This CDR3 spans 13 amino acids. V dropped 5 bases and J dropped 16; count of bases not matched to a gene: 9. Germline loops: CDR1 SGHDN, CDR2 FVKESK. The CDR3 is CASSYTSGRRQFF. The CDR3 region has the DNA TGTGCCAGCAGCTATACTAGCGGGAGGAGACAATTCTTC.